Listed below are T cell receptor beta chains from one sample, sequenced in a study of blood T cell repertoires in COVID-19. Measured with immunoSEQ multiplex PCR; TCRdb has only the in-frame clones, and not every one. The profile shows fewer than 250,000 clones, around 87% of them singletons. Sequencing input: PBMCs or T cells enriched from blood (not recorded which). Source of these receptors: a young man in a cohort exposed to, infected with or recovered from COVID-19 (not recorded which). CDR3s include the opening cysteine and the closing phenylalanine or tryptophan. Fields, in order: J gene, D gene, clone size, V gene, CDR3 DNA, CDR3 protein. D genes are given only for firm matches. Clone size is not always given. Where it is, it says once, few, many or a class for expanded clones.

TRBJ2-3	-	-	TRBV7-2	TGTGCCAGCAGCCGCGGGACAGCTTTACCTGGGGATACGCAGTATTTT	CASSRGTALPGDTQYF
TRBJ1-2	-	-	TRBV29-1	TGCAGCACCGAGTTGGCAATCGAACTAAATAACTATGGCTACACCTTC	CSTELAIELNNYGYTF
TRBJ1-2	TRBD1	few	TRBV28	TGTGCCAGCAGTGGGACCGGGACAGGGGACGCTAACTATGGCTACACCTTC	CASSGTGTGDANYGYTF
TRBJ1-5	-	-	TRBV27	TGTGCCAGCAGTTTAGGTGTGGGAGATCAGCCCCAGCATTTT	CASSLGVGDQPQHF
TRBJ2-4	-	once	TRBV19	TGTGCCAGTAGTCTCCTATCGGTGGGCTATAGAAACATTCAGTACTTC	CASSLLSVGYRNIQYF
TRBJ1-6	-	once	TRBV4-3	TGCGCCAGCAGCCAAGGGGGCAGCGGGTCTAATTCACCCCTCCACTTT	CASSQGGSGSNSPLHF
TRBJ1-3	-	-	TRBV5-1	TGCGCCAGCAGCTCGGAACCGACAGTCCTGGGGGGAAACACCATATATTTT	CASSSEPTVLGGNTIYF
TRBJ1-2	TRBD1	-	TRBV18	TGTGCCAGCTCACCACCGGGACAGCAACTCTATGGCTACACCTTC	CASSPPGQQLYGYTF
TRBJ1-6	-	medium-sized	TRBV7-9	TGTGCCAGCAGCTCCCACGATCTCTCAGGGGTAGGATCACCCCTCCACTTT	CASSSHDLSGVGSPLHF
TRBJ2-3	TRBD2	-	TRBV7-4	TGTGCCAGCAGCTTAAATACTAGCGGGAGGCCCGGGATGGGAAATACGCAGTATTTT	CASSLNTSGRPGMGNTQYF
TRBJ1-2	-	-	TRBV2	TGTGCCAGCAGTGAAAAGAGGGAGTATGGCTACACCTTC	CASSEKREYGYTF
TRBJ1-2	TRBD1	-	TRBV11-2	TGTGCCAGCAGCCCGCAGGACAGGGGGCTCGGCTACACCTTC	CASSPQDRGLGYTF
TRBJ1-1	TRBD1	-	TRBV6-5	TGTGCCAGCAGACCCGGGACAGGGGCTGAAGCTTTCTTT	CASRPGTGAEAFF
TRBJ2-7	-	-	TRBV27	TGTGCCACCGGAGGAGGGAGCTCCTACGAGCAGTACTTC	CATGGGSSYEQYF
TRBJ1-1	-	-	TRBV24-1	TGTGCCACCTCCCGGGGAGTGGACACTGAAGCTTTCTTT	CATSRGVDTEAFF
TRBJ1-1	-	-	TRBV5-8	TGTGCCAGCAGCGCGAGGGCGGCCATGAACACTGAAGCTTTCTTT	CASSARAAMNTEAFF
TRBJ2-5	TRBD1	-	TRBV5-4	TGTGCCAGCAGCTACAAACGGACAGGGGGAGAGACCCAGTACTTC	CASSYKRTGGETQYF
TRBJ1-3	-	-	TRBV5-1	TGCGCCAGCAGCTTGGAGGGGTGGGGAAACACCATATATTTT	CASSLEGWGNTIYF
TRBJ2-7	-	-	TRBV7-2	TGTGCCAGCAGCTTAGACAGGGTCTACGAGCAGTACTTC	CASSLDRVYEQYF
TRBJ2-4	TRBD1	-	TRBV27	TGTGCCAGCAAAAGGACAGGGGGAAACATTCAGTACTTC	CASKRTGGNIQYF
TRBJ1-2	-	-	TRBV6-5	TGTGCCAGCAGTTACTCCGGTGGTGGCTACACCTTC	CASSYSGGGYTF
TRBJ2-7	TRBD2	-	TRBV13	TGTGCCAGCAGCTTAGCGGGGGAAGCGGGAGCCTACTACGAGCAGTACTTC	CASSLAGEAGAYYEQYF
TRBJ1-2	TRBD1	-	TRBV7-9	TGTGCCAGCAGCTCCAAGGGGGACAGCGGTTACTTAGGCTACACCTTC	CASSSKGDSGYLGYTF
TRBJ2-1	-	-	TRBV25-1	TGTGCCAGCAGTGGAACGGGAGTAGTCAATGAGCAGTTCTTC	CASSGTGVVNEQFF
TRBJ2-3	TRBD1	-	TRBV4-1	TGCGCCAGCAGCCACCCCCGGGACAGGGGGAGCACAGATACGCAGTATTTT	CASSHPRDRGSTDTQYF
TRBJ2-7	TRBD2	-	TRBV28	TGTGCCAGCAGACTAGCGGGAGCCTACGAGCAGTACTTC	CASRLAGAYEQYF
TRBJ1-4	-	-	TRBV19	TGTGCCAGTAGTCGGTCTTTGGAGGAAAAACTGTTTTTT	CASSRSLEEKLFF
TRBJ2-3	TRBD2	-	TRBV7-9	TGTGCCAGCAGCGCGGGAGGGCCATCACAAGATACGCAGTATTTT	CASSAGGPSQDTQYF
TRBJ2-1	TRBD2	-	TRBV29-1	TGCAGCGGGGAGCGGGAGATGTGGTCTAATGAGCAGTTCTTC	CSGEREMWSNEQFF
TRBJ1-4	-	once	TRBV18	TGTGCCAGCTCACCACCCGAGGAAAAACTGTTTTTT	CASSPPEEKLFF
TRBJ1-2	TRBD1	-	TRBV5-1	TGCGCCAGCAGCCGAACAGGGGGGTATGGCTACACCTTC	CASSRTGGYGYTF
TRBJ2-1	TRBD2	-	TRBV18	TGTGCCAGCTCACCACGAAACTCCGGGACTAGCGGCAATGAGCAGTTCTTC	CASSPRNSGTSGNEQFF
TRBJ1-1	-	-	TRBV28	TGTGCCAGCAGTTTAAACCGGGGAATGAACACTGAAGCTTTCTTT	CASSLNRGMNTEAFF
TRBJ1-5	-	-	TRBV2	TGTGCCACGCGGACAGCATATAGCAATCAGCCCCAGCATTTT	CATRTAYSNQPQHF
TRBJ1-5	TRBD1	-	TRBV28	TGTGCCAGCAGGGTTGACAGGGTTATGACCCAGCATTTT	CASRVDRVMTQHF
TRBJ2-2	-	-	TRBV11-3	TGTGCCAGCAGCTTAAGTTGGACGGGGGTGGAGACGAACACCGGGGAGCTGTTTTTT	CASSLSWTGVETNTGELFF
TRBJ1-4	TRBD1	-	TRBV19	TGTGCCAGTAGTACTAGGACAGGGCTGACCTCAACTAATGAAAAACTGTTTTTT	CASSTRTGLTSTNEKLFF
TRBJ2-1	-	-	TRBV4-1	TGCGCCAGCAGCCTTAGAGCGGAGGGCAATGAGCAGTTCTTC	CASSLRAEGNEQFF
TRBJ1-3	-	-	TRBV7-9	TGTGCCAGCAGCTTAGATTCAGAGGAGGCGACTGGAAACACCATATATTTT	CASSLDSEEATGNTIYF
TRBJ1-6	TRBD1	-	TRBV9	TGTGCCAGCAGTGAGACAGGGCTAACTAATTCACCCCTCCACTTT	CASSETGLTNSPLHF
TRBJ1-3	TRBD1	-	TRBV28	TGTGCCACCTCGGGTGGAAACAGGGGCTCTGGAAACACCATATATTTT	CATSGGNRGSGNTIYF
TRBJ2-2	TRBD2	-	TRBV24-1	TGTGCCACCAGTGAGTTCTCCCTAGCGGGAGACGGCGGGGAGCTGTTTTTT	CATSEFSLAGDGGELFF
TRBJ2-7	TRBD2	-	TRBV28	TGTGCCAGCAGTCCTCCGACTAGCGGGTACGAGCAGTACTTC	CASSPPTSGYEQYF
TRBJ1-4	-	-	TRBV4-2	TGTGCCAGCAGCCAGGGAGGACTCCCCGTTAATGAAAAACTGTTTTTT	CASSQGGLPVNEKLFF
TRBJ1-4	-	-	TRBV5-1	TGCGCCAGCAGCTTGGGCCTAGGATGGCAGGGCGATGAAAAACTGTTTTTT	CASSLGLGWQGDEKLFF